One sample yielded the 32 T cell receptor beta chains listed below, sequenced in a study of shared clonotypes between healthy human individuals. Clones were sequenced by immunoSEQ multiplex PCR, and TCRdb holds only the in-frame ones, with some missing. The sample has some 500,000 clones, 79% seen once; the top ten hold about 12%. Material: PBMCs. These receptors were collected from a woman aged 40-49 years in good health. Some clones in this sample may be carry-over from other donors' samples.

This chain links TRBV11-2 with TRBJ2-1, with 9 bases that match TRBD1. The CDR3 runs 15 residues. CDR1 is SGHAT and CDR2 is FQNNGV in the germline V gene. The V and J ends lost 5 bases and 1 base, in that order; junction bases with no gene match: 3. This chain's CDR3 is CASSRQGGSYNEQFF. The CDR3 region has the DNA TGTGCCAGCAGCCGACAGGGGGGTTCCTACAATGAGCAGTTCTTC.

This chain joins TRBV6-5 and TRBJ2-2, with D perhaps TRBD1 (5 bases). The germline V and J ends were trimmed by 0 bases and 6 bases, with 11 bases remaining between them. Germline CDR1 is MNHEY and CDR2 is SVGAGI. The CDR3 is made up of 15 amino acids. The CDR3 spells CASSYSNSRAGELFF. In DNA, the CDR3 is TGTGCCAGCAGTTACTCGAACAGCAGGGCCGGGGAGCTGTTTTTT.

The rearrangement links TRBV6-5 to TRBJ2-3; 10 bases line up with TRBD2. Germline trimming cut 7 bases from V and 3 bases from J; bases unmatched to any gene: 4. The CDR3 totals 14 residues. Germline lookup yields CDR1 MNHEY and CDR2 SVGAGI. CDR3 in DNA: TGTGCCAGCACCGAAGCGGGGGGGACAGATACGCAGTATTTT. It codes for CASTEAGGTDTQYF.

The chain is built from TRBV5-1 and TRBJ2-1; weak D call: TRBD2 (5 bases). Germline CDR1 SGHRS, CDR2 YFSETQ. CDR3 length equals 15 residues. V lost 0 bases to trimming and J lost 4 bases, with 11 bases between them. CDR3 coding DNA: TGCGCCAGCAGCTTGGACGGGGAAAAGTACAATGAGCAGTTCTTC. Protein sequence: CASSLDGEKYNEQFF.

The CDR3 loop is CASSLERGDEKLFF. In nucleotides, the CDR3 is TGTGCCAGCAGCTTGGAGAGAGGGGATGAAAAACTGTTTTTT. The chain combines TRBV5-5 with TRBJ1-4; perhaps TRBD1 as D (5 bases). V was pared by 0 bases and J by 6 bases, with 9 bases between. The CDR3 sequence is 14 residues long. Per the germline V gene, CDR1 is SGHKS and CDR2 is YYEKEE (reference sequence).

This chain connects TRBV5-1 to TRBJ1-4; 7 bases match TRBD1. Losses at the gene ends were 1 base for V and 5 bases for J; bases not matched to a gene: 8. Germline CDR1 reads SGHRS; CDR2 reads YFSETQ. CDR3 length equals 16 residues. The CDR3 here is CASSLPGTVSNEKLFF. For the CDR3, the DNA is TGCGCCAGCAGCTTGCCCGGGACAGTCTCCAATGAAAAACTGTTTTTT.

The chain combines TRBV6-1 with TRBJ2-3; D unresolved. V was trimmed by 0 bases and J by 0 bases, leaving 1 base between them. This CDR3 spans 13 amino acids. Per the germline V gene, CDR1 is MNHNS and CDR2 is SASEGT. CDR3 residues: CASSEASTDTQYF. The CDR3 DNA follows: TGTGCCAGCAGTGAAGCGAGCACAGATACGCAGTATTTT.

This clone was seen just once. This chain joins TRBV4-3 and TRBJ1-6; possible D gene TRBD1, 6 bases. The CDR3 length is 15 residues. Trimming took 0 bases from V and 6 from J, leaving 9 bases between them. Germline V gene lookup returns CDR1 LGHNA and CDR2 YSLEER. CDR3 DNA sequence: TGCGCCAGCAGCCAAGATGGGGGGGCTAATTCACCCCTCCACTTT. Protein product: CASSQDGGANSPLHF.

The chain employs TRBV25-1 and TRBJ2-6, with D possibly being TRBD1 (5 bases). Germline values: CDR1 MGHDK, CDR2 SYGVNS. The CDR3 sequence is 15 residues long. Trimming left V 5 bases short and J 0 bases short, with 8 bases between. CDR3 region: CASSLQDSGANVLTF. The CDR3 region has the DNA TGTGCCAGCAGTCTACAGGACTCTGGGGCCAACGTCCTGACTTTC.

This chain connects TRBV5-1 to TRBJ2-5; TRBD1 agrees at 8 bases. Germline V lookup: CDR1 SGHRS, CDR2 YFSETQ. The CDR3 consists of 16 residues. The ends lost 6 bases at V and 4 bases at J; junction bases unmatched: 14. The CDR3 coding sequence is TGCGCCAGCAACTACGCGTTCGGGACAGGAGGAGAGACCCAGTACTTC. Amino acid sequence: CASNYAFGTGGETQYF.

As regards this clone: This specimen includes other DNA sequences encoding the same CDR3. The rearrangement uses TRBV9 and TRBJ2-2; D perhaps matches TRBD1 (5 bases). The ends were cut back, 1 base at V and 5 bases at J, with 6 bases in the middle. Germline loops: CDR1 SGDLS, CDR2 YYNGEE. The CDR3 loop spans 13 amino acids. This CDR3 is CASSVRGTGELFF. CDR3 nucleotide sequence: TGTGCCAGCAGCGTAAGGGGAACCGGGGAGCTGTTTTTT.

The rearrangement uses TRBV29-1 and TRBJ2-1; 8 bases are shared with TRBD2. The V gene end was trimmed by 4 bases and the J gene end by 3 bases; junction bases not matched to a gene: 2. The CDR3 spans 13 residues. Germline V lookup: CDR1 SQVTM, CDR2 ANQGSEA. For the CDR3, the DNA is TGCAGCGTTGCTCTAGCGGGCTACAATGAGCAGTTCTTC. It encodes CSVALAGYNEQFF.

This chain links TRBV2 with TRBJ1-3; D gene unclear. Trimming left V 4 bases short and J 4 bases short, with 5 bases between. Looked up from germline, CDR1 is SNHLY and CDR2 is FYNNEI. This CDR3 has 12 amino acids. Written as DNA, the CDR3 is TGTGCCAGCAGTGTGGGAGGAAACACCATATATTTT. Protein sequence: CASSVGGNTIYF.

The gene calls are TRBV4-1 and TRBJ2-1; 16 bases match TRBD2. Germline values: CDR1 MGHRA, CDR2 YSYEKL. This CDR3 has 17 residues. J was trimmed by 9 bases and V by 6 bases; bases with no gene match: 11. For the CDR3, the DNA is TGCGCCAGCAGGTGGACCGGGACTAGCGGGAGGGGAGGTGAGCAGTTCTTC. This sequence encodes CASRWTGTSGRGGEQFF.

The chain is built from TRBV9 and TRBJ1-4, with unresolved D. The CDR3 has 15 residues. The germline V gene encodes CDR1 SGDLS and CDR2 YYNGEE. V gave up 0 bases and J gave up 3 bases, with 9 bases separating them. This CDR3 is CASSVEAAANEKLFF. As DNA, the CDR3 is TGTGCCAGCAGCGTAGAGGCCGCCGCTAATGAAAAACTGTTTTTT.

V is TRBV7-2 and J is TRBJ2-1, with 7 positions matching TRBD2. This CDR3 spans 15 amino acids. With 4 bases clipped from V and 0 bases from J, the junction kept 3 bases outside the gene matches. Germline lookup yields CDR1 SGHTA and CDR2 FQGNSA. The CDR3 region has the DNA TGTGCCAGCAGCTCAGCGGGGCACTCCTACAATGAGCAGTTCTTC. It translates to CASSSAGHSYNEQFF.

Of note for this clone: The sample contains more than one DNA sequence encoding this CDR3. For the CDR3, the DNA is TGTGCCAGCAGTTTGGACAGGGGTAGGTACGAGCAGTACTTC. The encoded protein is CASSLDRGRYEQYF. The V gene is TRBV27, the J gene TRBJ2-7, with TRBD1 matching over 9 bases. This CDR3 spans 14 amino acids. CDR1 MNHEY and CDR2 SMNVEV come from the germline V gene (reference sequence). With V trimmed by 3 bases and J by 4 bases, 4 bases remained unmatched.

The V gene is TRBV28, the J gene TRBJ1-6; D gene ambiguous. V was clipped by 2 bases and J by 10 bases, with 6 bases between them. Germline V gene data show CDR1 as MDHEN and CDR2 as SYDVKM. This CDR3 is 12 amino acids long. DNA of the CDR3: TGTGCCAGCAGTTTAACCCAATCACCCCTCCACTTT. This encodes CASSLTQSPLHF. Together with reference TRBV28 and TRBJ1-6, the CDR3 gives the full variable domain: DVKVTQSSRYLVKRTGEKVFLECVQDMDHENMFWYRQDPGLGLRLIYFSYDVKMKEKGDIPEGYSVSREKKERFSLILESASTNQTSMYLCASSLTQSPLHFGNGTRLTVT.

The chain is built from TRBV5-1 and TRBJ2-7; weak D call: TRBD2 (5 bases). CDR3 length: 17 amino acids. Trimming shortened V by 0 bases and J by 2 bases, and 18 bases separated the two germline ends. Per germline, CDR1 SGHRS and CDR2 YFSETQ. In DNA form, the CDR3 reads TGCGCCAGCAGCTTGGCGTCCGGATATACGGGGACCTACGAGCAGTACTTC. This gives the protein CASSLASGYTGTYEQYF.

The chain employs TRBV7-9 and TRBJ1-5; D remains unclear. Trimming took off 3 bases at V and 1 base at J, with 4 bases between the two ends. This CDR3 is 13 amino acids long. Germline lookup yields CDR1 SEHNR and CDR2 FQNEAQ (reference sequence). The CDR3 nucleotides read TGTGCCAGCAGCTTTGAAAGCAATCAGCCCCAGCATTTT. Protein sequence: CASSFESNQPQHF.

Regarding this clone: A clone one base away is much larger, so this may be a read error. The chain combines TRBV30 with TRBJ1-1; no definite D call. The CDR3 has 15 amino acids. Per germline, CDR1 GTSNPN and CDR2 SVGIG (reference sequence). The CDR3, as DNA: TGTGCCTGGAGTGTACTACCAGACCAGAACACTGAAGCTTTATTT. This encodes CAWSVLPDQNTEALF.

V and J are TRBV29-1 and TRBJ2-7; D remains unclear. The CDR3 length is 12 residues. Trimming pared 2 bases from V and 2 bases from J, leaving 7 bases between. Germline V gives CDR1 SQVTM, CDR2 ANQGSEA. Here the CDR3 reads CSVELGAYEQYF. For the CDR3, the DNA is TGCAGCGTTGAACTAGGCGCCTACGAGCAGTACTTC.

The J gene is TRBJ2-3, the V gene TRBV19, with a weak D call TRBD1 (5 bases). From germline, CDR1 is LNHDA and CDR2 SQIVND (reference sequence). This CDR3 is 13 amino acids long. V lost 5 bases and J lost 3, with 9 bases in between. This chain's CDR3 is CASSLRVTDTQYF. The CDR3 DNA reads TGTGCCAGTAGTCTCAGGGTTACAGATACGCAGTATTTT.

This chain joins TRBV20-1 and TRBJ2-7, with D perhaps assigned TRBD1 or TRBD2 (5 bases each). The germline V gene encodes CDR1 DFQATT and CDR2 SNEGSKA (reference sequence). The length of the CDR3 is 10 residues. Trimming stripped 6 bases from V and 7 bases from J, with 10 bases between. CDR3 nucleotides: TGCAGTGCCGTCGGGGCAGAGCAGTACTTC. Protein: CSAVGAEQYF.

This chain uses TRBV6-5 with TRBJ1-1; a possible D gene is TRBD1 (5 bases). Trimming pared 5 bases from V and 5 bases from J, leaving 15 bases between. Germline V gene lookup returns CDR1 MNHEY and CDR2 SVGAGI. CDR3 length: 14 residues. This CDR3 is CASSPLVRGTEAFF. CDR3 sequence (DNA): TGTGCCAGCAGTCCCTTAGTAAGGGGAACTGAAGCTTTCTTT.

The genes are TRBV5-1 and TRBJ2-5; 7 bases fit TRBD2. The V gene's germline CDR1 is SGHRS and CDR2 YFSETQ. This CDR3 comprises 14 residues. V gave up 0 bases and J gave up 5 bases; unmatched junction bases: 4. Here the CDR3 reads CASSLVPAGETQYF. CDR3 nucleotide sequence: TGCGCCAGCAGCTTGGTCCCAGCGGGGGAGACCCAGTACTTC.

The J gene is TRBJ1-2, the V gene TRBV5-4, with D unresolved. Per the germline V gene, CDR1 is SGHNT and CDR2 is YYREEE (reference sequence). With 0 bases removed from V and 3 bases from J, the gap between germline ends came to 18 bases. The length of the CDR3 is 17 residues. As DNA, the CDR3 is TGTGCCAGCAGCTTGGCGGTGACACCAAGCTTCGACTATGGCTACACCTTC. The encoded protein is CASSLAVTPSFDYGYTF.

This clone was seen a single time. The same CDR3 can be traced to other DNA sequences in this sample. This rearrangement joins TRBV5-1 to TRBJ2-1; TRBD1 agrees at 8 bases. Unmatched junction bases numbered 0, after V lost 0 bases and J lost 4 bases. The CDR3 runs to 14 residues. CDR1 and CDR2 from the germline V gene are SGHRS and YFSETQ. CDR3 sequence reads: CASSLGTGYNEQFF. CDR3 bases: TGCGCCAGCAGCTTGGGGACAGGGTACAATGAGCAGTTCTTC.

V is TRBV28 and J is TRBJ1-5; D remains unclear. With 0 bases removed from V and 5 bases from J, the gap between germline ends came to 8 bases. Germline V gene lookup returns CDR1 MDHEN and CDR2 SYDVKM. The CDR3 has 14 residues. CDR3 in amino acids: CASSLWFSDQPQHF. CDR3 coding DNA: TGTGCCAGCAGTTTATGGTTTTCGGATCAGCCCCAGCATTTT.

The rearrangement joins TRBV5-4 to TRBJ2-5; tentatively, D is TRBD1 (5 bases). V was trimmed by 4 bases and J by 4 bases, leaving 11 bases between them. This CDR3 has 13 amino acids. Per germline, CDR1 SGHNT and CDR2 YYREEE (reference sequence). The CDR3 bases are TGTGCCAGCAGCCCGGACCAGGGAGAGACCCAGTACTTC. Translation gives CASSPDQGETQYF.

Only a few counts were recorded for this clone. This CDR3 is CASSSEIGGTEAFF. The CDR3 DNA reads TGTGCCAGCAGCTCTGAGATAGGGGGCACTGAAGCTTTCTTT. The chain recombines TRBV7-9 with TRBJ1-1; tentative D call: TRBD1 (6 bases). CDR3 size: 14 residues. V was pared by 4 bases and J by 4 bases, with 13 bases between. Per germline, CDR1 SEHNR and CDR2 FQNEAQ (reference sequence).

There are a few counts of this clone. The V gene is TRBV28, the J gene TRBJ1-1; D remains unclear. With 2 bases removed from V and 10 bases from J, the gap between germline ends came to 11 bases. Germline CDR1 is MDHEN and CDR2 is SYDVKM. The CDR3 length is 12 residues. The CDR3, as DNA: TGTGCCAGCAGTTTAGCGGCGGGCGGAGCTTTCTTT. Amino acids: CASSLAAGGAFF. Variable domain in full (rest from reference TRBV28 and TRBJ1-1): DVKVTQSSRYLVKRTGEKVFLECVQDMDHENMFWYRQDPGLGLRLIYFSYDVKMKEKGDIPEGYSVSREKKERFSLILESASTNQTSMYLCASSLAAGGAFFGQGTRLTVV.